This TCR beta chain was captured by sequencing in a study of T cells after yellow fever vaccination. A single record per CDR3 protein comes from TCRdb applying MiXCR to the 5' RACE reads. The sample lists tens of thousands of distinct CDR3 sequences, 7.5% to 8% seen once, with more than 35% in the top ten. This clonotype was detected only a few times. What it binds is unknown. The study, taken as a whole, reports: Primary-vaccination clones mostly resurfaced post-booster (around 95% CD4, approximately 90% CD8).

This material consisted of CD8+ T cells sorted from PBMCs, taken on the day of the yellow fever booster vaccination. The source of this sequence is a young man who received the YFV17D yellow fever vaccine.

CDR3 amino acids: CASSLEGAAFF. CDR3 nucleotides: TGTGCCAGCAGCCTCGAAGGGGCAGCTTTCTTT. V usage is TRBV3-1 and J usage is TRBJ1-1; TRBD1 is a possible D gene (5 bases). This CDR3 is built from 11 residues. Germline V gene lookup returns CDR1 LGHDT and CDR2 YNNKEL (reference sequence). Trimming took off 4 bases at V and 10 bases at J, with 10 bases between the two ends.